The clone carrying this T cell receptor (beta chain) was detected only a few times. Its target is not known. Treatment noted: approximately nine-day PBMC culture with coronavirus spike peptide pools or control peptides (ViraFEST assay). CD4+ T cells that had been cultured provided DNA sequenced with the Oncomine TCR Beta short-read assay. TCRdb analysed the PCR reads with MiXCR anew, one entry per CDR3 protein. The sample carries under 20,000 distinct CDR3 sequences, roughly 46% recorded once. These data belong to a study of vaccination and CD4 T cells after COVID-19. Study details: A median of approximately 96 days (range 35 to 161) separated diagnosis from post-COVID sampling. Overlapping spike peptides of SARS-CoV-2, HCoV-NL63, HCoV-OC43 and HCoV-229E stimulated the cells. Study results and limitations: When vaccine-specific clones from convalescent patients were examined, 304 of 307 were spike mono-reactive.

Looked up from germline, CDR1 is MNHEY and CDR2 is SVGAGI. V was cut by 2 bases and J by 3 bases, with 17 bases left in between. The CDR3 runs to 16 residues. This TCR derives from a human donor who had recovered from COVID-19. The rearrangement links TRBV6-5 to TRBJ2-7, with D tentatively TRBD1 or TRBD2 (5 bases each). The sequenced sample was CD4+ T cells from blood, cultured in vitro. CDR3 sequence: CASSYGDDHFRYEQYF. The CDR3 DNA is TGTGCCAGCAGTTACGGGGACGACCATTTCCGCTACGAGCAGTACTTC.